A single sample gave rise to the 26 T cell receptor beta chains below, sequenced in a study of blood T cell repertoires in COVID-19. Clones were sequenced by immunoSEQ multiplex PCR, and TCRdb holds only the in-frame ones, with some missing. The sample shows 60,000 to 75,000 clones, about 78% of them seen only once. Sequenced material: peripheral blood. Receptor source: a woman older than 75 with acute or convalescent COVID-19.

The chain is built from TRBV28 and TRBJ1-5; no reliable D call. The germline V and J ends were trimmed by 8 bases and 2 bases, with 19 bases remaining between them. The CDR3 contains 16 residues. Germline V CDR1 and CDR2: MDHEN, SYDVKM. The CDR3 region is CASVRFGAFGNQPQHF. Written as DNA, the CDR3 is TGTGCCAGCGTTAGGTTTGGAGCTTTTGGCAATCAGCCCCAGCATTTT.

The genes are TRBV4-3 and TRBJ2-1; 8 bases map to TRBD2. The CDR3 spans 17 residues. Losses at the gene ends were 0 bases for V and 0 bases for J; bases not matched to a gene: 4. CDR1 is LGHNA, CDR2 YSLEER, per germline. The CDR3 bases are TGCGCCAGCAGCCAAGATTTAGGGACTAGCTCCTACAATGAGCAGTTCTTC. It specifies CASSQDLGTSSYNEQFF.

This clone was seen many times. J is TRBJ2-7 and V is TRBV21-1; TRBD2 is taken as the D call from the table, unchecked against the DNA. TRBV21-1 is a documented pseudogene. CDR3 size: 15 residues. DNA of the CDR3: TGTGCCAGCAGCAAAGGTCCTAGCGGGAGATACGAGCAGTACTTC. Its protein is CASSKGPSGRYEQYF.

V and J are TRBV6-5 and TRBJ1-1; D gene uncertain. Germline V gives CDR1 MNHEY, CDR2 SVGAGI. CDR3 size: 13 residues. V gave up 6 bases and J gave up 3 bases, with 11 bases separating them. CDR3 DNA: TGTGCCAGCAGCCTAAGGAGGGACACTGAAGCTTTCTTT. The encoded protein is CASSLRRDTEAFF.

The chain couples TRBV24-1 to TRBJ1-5; TRBD1 might be the D (5 bases). The CDR3 is 13 residues long. CDR1 and CDR2 (germline): KGHDR, SFDVKD. Trimming left V 6 bases short and J 5 bases short, with 10 bases between. The DNA for the CDR3 is TGTGCCACCAGTTTGCAAGGGGATCAGCCCCAGCATTTT. Amino acids: CATSLQGDQPQHF.

The chain couples TRBV7-6 to TRBJ2-7, with D perhaps TRBD2 (7 bases). This CDR3 comprises 15 residues. V shed 0 bases and J shed 3 bases, with 12 bases lying between them. Looked up from germline, CDR1 is SGHVS and CDR2 is FNYEAQ. The CDR3 nucleotides are TGTGCCAGCAGCTTAGCGGGGGCGGGAGACTACGAGCAGTACTTC. Protein: CASSLAGAGDYEQYF.

The V and J genes are TRBV4-3 and TRBJ2-1; the D gene is possibly TRBD2 (6 bases). The CDR3 consists of 15 residues. The V and J ends lost 6 bases and 0 bases respectively, with 12 bases between them. Germline assignment: CDR1 LGHNA and CDR2 YSLEER. CDR3 protein: CASSAGLGSYNEQFF. The CDR3 DNA sequence: TGCGCCAGCAGTGCGGGACTTGGCTCCTACAATGAGCAGTTCTTC.

The J gene is TRBJ2-3, the V gene TRBV3-1 (or the pseudogene TRBV3-2); TRBD2 aligns across 7 bases. Germline CDR1 reads LGHDT; CDR2 reads YNNKEL (reference sequence). The V segment lost 6 bases and the J segment 2 bases; nucleotides outside the gene matches: 5. The CDR3 length is 14 residues. The CDR3 is CASSLGLVTDTQYF. The CDR3 region has the DNA TGTGCCAGCAGTCTAGGACTAGTCACAGATACGCAGTATTTT.

The J gene is TRBJ2-7, the V gene TRBV2; 9 bases line up with TRBD1. The germline CDR1 and CDR2 sequences are SNHLY and FYNNEI. The CDR3 extends over 14 amino acids. V lost 6 bases to trimming and J lost 3 bases; unmatched junction nucleotides: 6. The CDR3 sequence is CASRRDRVIYEQYF. The CDR3 region has the DNA TGTGCCAGCAGGAGGGACAGGGTAATCTACGAGCAGTACTTC.

The genes are TRBV2 and TRBJ2-7, with TRBD1 identical over 10 bases. With 7 bases clipped from V and 3 bases from J, the junction kept 12 bases outside the gene matches. The CDR3 totals 16 residues. Germline loops: CDR1 SNHLY, CDR2 FYNNEI. CDR3 sequence: CASTYQPGQGYYEQYF. The CDR3, as DNA: TGTGCCAGCACCTATCAACCGGGACAGGGGTACTACGAGCAGTACTTC.

The rearrangement uses TRBV19 and TRBJ1-5, with D perhaps TRBD1 (5 bases). This CDR3 is built from 16 residues. Germline-derived CDR1 and CDR2 are LNHDA and SQIVND (reference sequence). V shed 9 bases and J shed 0 bases, with 18 bases lying between them. The CDR3 sequence: CASRYGGDYSNQPQHF. The CDR3 DNA reads as TGTGCCAGCCGTTACGGGGGGGATTATAGCAATCAGCCCCAGCATTTT.

This clone occurred a few times. The chain recombines TRBV7-3 with TRBJ2-1, with 7 nucleotides matching TRBD2. This CDR3 has 15 residues. Germline V gene sequence: CDR1 SGHTA, CDR2 FQGTGA. V was pared by 3 bases and J by 5 bases, with 7 bases of the junction left unmatched. This CDR3 reads CASSFYAGVNNEQFF. The CDR3 DNA reads as TGTGCCAGCAGCTTTTATGCGGGAGTCAACAATGAGCAGTTCTTC.

The J gene is TRBJ1-2, the V gene TRBV5-4; D uncertain. This CDR3 contains 14 residues. Looked up from germline, CDR1 is SGHNT and CDR2 is YYREEE (reference sequence). The V gene lost 2 bases and the J gene lost 0 bases, with 8 bases spanning the gap. The CDR3 sequence: CASSFYGANYGYTF. The CDR3, as DNA: TGTGCCAGCAGCTTCTACGGGGCTAACTATGGCTACACCTTC.

CDR3 in DNA: TGTGCCAGCAGCTCCGACAGGGATCTTGAAAAACTGTTTTTT. Protein: CASSSDRDLEKLFF. V usage is TRBV5-5 and J usage is TRBJ1-4, with TRBD1 identical over 7 bases. The germline V gene has CDR1 SGHKS and CDR2 YYEKEE (reference sequence). J gave up 7 bases and V 3 bases, and 6 bases lay outside the gene matches. CDR3 length: 14 residues.

The CDR3 bases are TGTGCCAGCAGTGGATGGACTAGCGGGAACCACGAGCAGTACTTC. Its translation is CASSGWTSGNHEQYF. V usage is TRBV28 and J usage is TRBJ2-7; 12 bases are shared with TRBD2. The V gene's germline CDR1 is MDHEN and CDR2 SYDVKM. The CDR3 contains 15 residues. J gave up 5 bases and V 5 bases, and 7 bases lay outside the gene matches.

This clone was found once. J is TRBJ2-2 and V is TRBV4-1, with D possibly matching TRBD2 (6 bases). The CDR3 sequence is 15 residues long. Per the germline V gene, CDR1 is MGHRA and CDR2 is YSYEKL. V lost 3 bases and J 2 bases, leaving 10 bases between the germline ends. The CDR3 here is CASSQVAVNTGELFF. DNA for the CDR3: TGCGCCAGCAGCCAGGTAGCGGTAAACACCGGGGAGCTGTTTTTT.

This rearrangement joins TRBV5-1 to TRBJ2-5, with 8 bases lining up with TRBD2. V lost 0 bases to trimming and J lost 6 bases; unmatched junction nucleotides: 10. This CDR3 has 16 amino acids. Germline CDR1 and CDR2: SGHRS and YFSETQ. CDR3 amino acids: CASSLDRAGAGKTQYF. The CDR3 nucleotides read TGCGCCAGCAGCTTGGATCGAGCGGGAGCGGGAAAGACCCAGTACTTC.

V is TRBV19 and J is TRBJ2-4; TRBD2 might be the D (5 bases). Looked up from germline, CDR1 is LNHDA and CDR2 is SQIVND (reference sequence). Trimming left V 3 bases short and J 2 bases short, with 17 bases between. The CDR3 runs 17 residues. Here the CDR3 DNA reads TGTGCCAGTAGTATTGTCTTGCCGGGGAATACCAAAAACATTCAGTACTTC. As protein: CASSIVLPGNTKNIQYF.

This chain joins TRBV28 and TRBJ1-4, with 7 bases lining up with TRBD1. The CDR3 covers 15 residues. Germline V gene lookup returns CDR1 MDHEN and CDR2 SYDVKM. The V segment lost 5 bases and the J segment 8 bases; nucleotides outside the gene matches: 11. CDR3 coding DNA: TGTGCCAGCAGTACCCGACAGGGCCTGAGAGAAAAACTGTTTTTT. Amino acids: CASSTRQGLREKLFF.

The J gene is TRBJ2-6, the V gene TRBV4-1, with D unclear. The CDR3 extends over 17 amino acids. The V and J ends lost 4 bases and 0 bases respectively, with 13 bases between them. Germline CDR1 reads MGHRA; CDR2 reads YSYEKL. The CDR3 protein is CASSPQTGGSGANVLTF. The CDR3 DNA follows: TGCGCCAGCAGCCCTCAGACTGGTGGCTCTGGGGCCAACGTCCTGACTTTC.

The CDR3 nucleotides read TGTGCCAGCAGGCTAGGGACAGGGGGTAGGGAGCTGTTTTTT. This translates into CASRLGTGGRELFF. The chain combines TRBV28 with TRBJ2-2, with 11 nucleotides matching TRBD1. V was pared by 6 bases and J by 9 bases, with 6 bases of the junction left unmatched. Germline V gene sequence: CDR1 MDHEN, CDR2 SYDVKM. The CDR3 covers 14 residues. The full variable domain, completed using reference TRBV28 and TRBJ2-2, is DVKVTQSSRYLVKRTGEKVFLECVQDMDHENMFWYRQDPGLGLRLIYFSYDVKMKEKGDIPEGYSVSREKKERFSLILESASTNQTSMYLCASRLGTGGRELFFGEGSRLTVL.

This chain links TRBV11-3 with TRBJ1-6, with 7 bases that match TRBD1. CDR1 and CDR2 (germline): SGHNT, YENEEA. The CDR3 extends over 13 amino acids. With V trimmed by 6 bases and J by 6 bases, 2 bases remained unmatched. CDR3 in DNA: TGTGCCAGCAGAAGGGACAGTAATTCACCCCTCCACTTT. Protein: CASRRDSNSPLHF. The complete variable domain, with remaining parts taken from reference TRBV11-3 and TRBJ1-6, reads EAGVVQSPRYKIIEKKQPVAFWCNPISGHNTLYWYLQNLGQGPELLIRYENEEAVDDSQLPKDRFSAERLKGVDSTLKIQPAELGDSAVYLCASRRDSNSPLHFGNGTRLTVT.

In this sample, this clone turned up a few times. J is TRBJ1-5 and V is TRBV4-1, with a weak D call TRBD1 (5 bases). Germline CDR1 is MGHRA and CDR2 is YSYEKL. The V end was cut by 5 bases, the J end by 2 bases, with 16 bases between. The length of the CDR3 is 16 residues. In DNA, the CDR3 is TGCGCCAGCAGCTCGACGGTCGGGGGAGGCAATCAGCCCCAGCATTTT. This codes for CASSSTVGGGNQPQHF.

The count of this clone is one. The V call is TRBV9, the J call TRBJ1-3; perhaps TRBD1 as D (6 bases). Trimming took 4 bases from V and 3 from J, leaving 23 bases between them. This CDR3 spans 18 amino acids. Germline CDR1 and CDR2: SGDLS and YYNGEE. CDR3 sequence (DNA): TGTGCCAGCAGCTCCCCACGGGGGGGGCAGGGCGGTGGAAACACCATATATTTT. It yields the protein CASSSPRGGQGGGNTIYF.

The sample holds a few counts of this clone. This chain uses TRBV28 with TRBJ1-1, with 7 bases fitting TRBD1. The V segment lost 2 bases and the J segment 3 bases; nucleotides outside the gene matches: 6. The CDR3 contains 15 residues. CDR1 and CDR2 from the germline V gene are MDHEN and SYDVKM. The CDR3 reads CASSLPPGQYTEAFF. CDR3 coding DNA: TGTGCCAGCAGTTTACCCCCGGGACAGTACACTGAAGCTTTCTTT.

The V gene is TRBV7-9, the J gene TRBJ2-2, with D possibly TRBD2 on 6 matching bases. This CDR3 is built from 14 residues. The germline V gene encodes CDR1 SEHNR and CDR2 FQNEAQ (reference sequence). V dropped 5 bases and J dropped 5 bases, with 12 bases sitting between them. The CDR3 DNA sequence: TGTGCCAGCAGCCAAATGGCGGGGACCGGGGAGCTGTTTTTT. It specifies CASSQMAGTGELFF.